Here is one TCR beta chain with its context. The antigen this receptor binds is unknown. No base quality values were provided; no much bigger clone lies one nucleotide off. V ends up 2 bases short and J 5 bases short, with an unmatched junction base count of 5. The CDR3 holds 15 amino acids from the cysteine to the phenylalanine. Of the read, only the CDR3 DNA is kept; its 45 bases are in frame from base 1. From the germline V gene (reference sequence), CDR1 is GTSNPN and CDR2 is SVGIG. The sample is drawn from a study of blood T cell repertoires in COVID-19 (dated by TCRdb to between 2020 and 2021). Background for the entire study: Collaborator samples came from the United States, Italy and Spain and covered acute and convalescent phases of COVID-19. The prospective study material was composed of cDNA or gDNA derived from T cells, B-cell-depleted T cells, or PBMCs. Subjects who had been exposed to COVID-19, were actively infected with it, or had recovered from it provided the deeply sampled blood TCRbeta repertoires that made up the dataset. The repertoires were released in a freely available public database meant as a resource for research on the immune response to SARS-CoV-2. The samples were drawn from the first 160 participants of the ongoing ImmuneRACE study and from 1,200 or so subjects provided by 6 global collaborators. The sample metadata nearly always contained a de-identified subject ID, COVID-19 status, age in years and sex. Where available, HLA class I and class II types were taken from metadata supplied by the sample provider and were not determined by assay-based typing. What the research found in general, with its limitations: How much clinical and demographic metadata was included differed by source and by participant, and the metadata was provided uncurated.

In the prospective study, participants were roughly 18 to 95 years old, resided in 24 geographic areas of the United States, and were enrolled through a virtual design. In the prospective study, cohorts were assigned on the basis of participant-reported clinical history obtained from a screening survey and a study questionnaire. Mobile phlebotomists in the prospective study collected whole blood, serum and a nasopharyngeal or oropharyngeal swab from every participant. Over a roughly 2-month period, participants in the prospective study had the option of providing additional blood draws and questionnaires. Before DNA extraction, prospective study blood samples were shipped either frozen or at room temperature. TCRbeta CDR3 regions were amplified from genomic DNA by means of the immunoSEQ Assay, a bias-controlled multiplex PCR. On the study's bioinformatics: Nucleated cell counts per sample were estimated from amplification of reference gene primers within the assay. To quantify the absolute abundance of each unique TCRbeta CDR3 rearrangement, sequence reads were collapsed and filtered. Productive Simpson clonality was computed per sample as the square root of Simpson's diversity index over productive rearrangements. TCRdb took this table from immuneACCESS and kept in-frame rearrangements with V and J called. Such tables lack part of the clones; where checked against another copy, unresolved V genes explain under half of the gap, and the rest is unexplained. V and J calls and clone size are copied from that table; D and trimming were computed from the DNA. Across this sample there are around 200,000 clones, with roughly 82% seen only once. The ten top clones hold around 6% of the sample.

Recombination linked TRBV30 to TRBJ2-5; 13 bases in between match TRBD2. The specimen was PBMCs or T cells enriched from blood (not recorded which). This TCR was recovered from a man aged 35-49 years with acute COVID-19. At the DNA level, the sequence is TGTGCCTGGAGTCGAGGACTAGCGGGAGCTGAGACCCAGTACTTC. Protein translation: CAWSRGLAGAETQYF. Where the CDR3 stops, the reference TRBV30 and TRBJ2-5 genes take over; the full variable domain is SQTIHQWPATLVQPVGSPLSLECTVEGTSNPNLYWYRQAAGRGLQLLFYSVGIGQISSEVPQNLSASRPQDRQFILSSKKLLLSDSGFYLCAWSRGLAGAETQYFGPGTRLLVL.